The following is a TCR beta chain sequence with its context. Its antigen is not identified. The data were obtained in a study of cytomegalovirus exposure and HLA in healthy donors. Study-level results: Donors belonging to an Asian-associated ancestry cluster reportedly showed fewer N-insertions in productive TCRs than the roughly 700-donor mean, according to what a later analysis found.

These donors counted as nominally healthy when sampled, but unrecorded immune exposures were likely. The PCR ran on 60 Vbeta and 13 Jbeta primers. Generated by immunoSEQ multiplex PCR, the TCRdb table keeps only in-frame clones and is missing some. The sample comprises 150,000 to 160,000 clones, over 65% of which are singletons, and around 4.1% rests with the top ten. Sequencing was done on a sample of PBMCs. This TCR came from a woman aged 35 to 49 in good health and CMV-seronegative.

The CDR3 DNA sequence: TGTGCCAGCAGGGCCCAATGGAATGAGCAGTTCTTC. Amino acid sequence: CASRAQWNEQFF. The rearrangement links TRBV6-4 to TRBJ2-1; D is undetermined. Germline CDR1 is MRHNA and CDR2 is SNTAGT. V was shortened by 6 bases and J by 7 bases, with 10 bases between the two germline ends. CDR3 length: 12 residues.